This is a list of T cell receptor beta chains from one sample in a study of tumor-infiltrating lymphocytes in primary liver carcinoma. TCRdb passed the multiplex PCR reads through MiXCR, listing each CDR3 protein once. The sample has about 130,000 distinct CDR3 sequences, 55% to 75% seen once. Sequenced material: liver tumor tissue from sampling region 3. The receptors were sampled from a woman aged 60-75 years with primary liver carcinoma and hepatitis B virus infection. The CDR3 runs from the conserved cysteine through the conserved F or W. A D gene is named only where the DNA matches it firmly. Where a row states a size, it is once, few, many or the class of an expanded clone; other rows omit it.

D | size | J | V | CDR3 | DNA
- | few | TRBJ1-2 | TRBV5-5 | CASNLIGISNYGYTF | TGTGCCAGCAACTTGATAGGGATCAGTAACTATGGCTACACCTTC
TRBD2 | - | TRBJ2-5 | TRBV29-1 | CSTPVGHLAGSETQYF | TGTAGCACCCCGGTGGGTCACCTAGCGGGCTCGGAGACCCAGTACTTC
- | few | TRBJ1-1 | TRBV28 | CASSLGAGHGEAFF | TGTGCCAGCAGCTTAGGAGCCGGACATGGTGAAGCTTTCTTT
- | many | TRBJ2-7 | TRBV6-1 | CASRGGQLGPSSYEQYF | TGTGCCAGCAGGGGGGGACAGTTGGGTCCGAGCTCCTACGAGCAGTACTTC
TRBD2 | medium-sized | TRBJ2-4 | TRBV11-1 | CASSLVGREGIQYF | TGTGCCAGCAGCTTAGTCGGCAGGGAGGGCATTCAGTACTTC
- | many | TRBJ1-1 | TRBV6-1 | CASSELGGISNTEAFF | TGTGCCAGCAGTGAATTAGGGGGGATTTCGAACACTGAAGCTTTCTTT
TRBD2 | few | TRBJ2-5 | TRBV5-1 | CASSTLAGETQYF | TGCGCCAGCAGCACACTAGCGGGAGAGACCCAGTACTTC
- | few | TRBJ1-1 | TRBV28 | CASSFGQGGTEAFF | TGTGCCAGCAGTTTCGGCCAGGGTGGAACTGAAGCTTTCTTT
- | many | TRBJ1-3 | TRBV28 | CASSPVGAGNTIYF | TGTGCCAGCAGTCCGGTAGGGGCTGGAAACACCATATATTTT
- | - | TRBJ1-1 | TRBV29-1 | CSVVFSMKTEAFF | TGCAGTGTTGTTTTCTCCATGAAGACTGAAGCTTTCTTT
- | - | TRBJ2-3 | TRBV29-1 | CSVEASGIDTQYF | TGCAGCGTTGAGGCTAGTGGTATAGATACGCAGTATTTT
TRBD1 | - | TRBJ1-1 | TRBV29-1 | CGVGQGRTEPFF | TGCGGCGTTGGACAGGGAAGAACTGAACCTTTCTTT
- | - | TRBJ2-7 | TRBV12-3/TRBV12-4 | CTSSFYGDIEQYF | TGTACCAGCAGTTTTTATGGGGACATCGAGCAGTACTTC
- | many | TRBJ1-6 | TRBV28 | CASNPNNSPLHF | TGTGCCAGCAATCCTAATAATTCACCCCTCCACTTT
- | - | TRBJ2-3 | TRBV11-3 | CASSLDPPSLAPFF | TGTGCCAGCAGCTTAGATCCGCCCAGTCTCGCCCCCTTTTTC
- | large | TRBJ2-2 | TRBV11-1 | CASRPSLDTGELFF | TGTGCCAGCAGACCGAGCCTTGACACCGGGGAGCTGTTTTTT
- | many | TRBJ2-7 | TRBV6-1 | CASRPPVTYEQYF | TGTGCCAGCAGACCACCAGTCACCTACGAGCAGTACTTC
TRBD1 | - | TRBJ1-4 | TRBV28 | CASSHRDRGADEKLFF | TGTGCCAGCAGTCATCGGGACAGGGGGGCGGATGAAAAACTGTTTTTT
TRBD2 | many | TRBJ2-1 | TRBV12-3/TRBV12-4 | CASNSERGWDNEQFF | TGTGCCAGCAATTCAGAGCGGGGATGGGACAATGAGCAGTTCTTC
- | once | TRBJ1-3 | TRBV11-3 | CASRTTGASTPGNTIYF | TGTGCCAGCAGGACTACGGGGGCTTCCACTCCTGGAAACACCATATATTTT
- | - | TRBJ2-5 | TRBV24-1 | CATSDRQAHQATQYF | TGTGCCACCAGTGATCGGCAGGCACACCAAGCGACCCAGTACTTC
- | - | TRBJ1-2 | TRBV6-1 | CTSSYSGGGYRYTF | TGTACCAGCAGTTACTCGGGGGGGGGCTATCGCTACACCTTC
TRBD1 | few | TRBJ1-1 | TRBV28 | CASRQGGRTEAFF | TGTGCCAGCAGACAGGGGGGAAGGACTGAAGCTTTCTTT
TRBD1 | - | TRBJ1-2 | TRBV11-2 | CASSLHRGQGWDGHTF | TGTGCCAGCAGCTTACATCGGGGACAGGGGTGGGACGGCCACACCTTC
- | - | TRBJ2-1 | TRBV6-1 | CASESGFPSYNGEFF | TGTGCCAGCGAATCTGGGTTTCCCTCCTACAATGGGGAGTTCTTC
TRBD1 | few | TRBJ2-1 | TRBV24-1 | CATGQGGYNEQFF | TGTGCCACCGGACAGGGGGGCTACAATGAGCAGTTCTTC
- | - | TRBJ2-3 | TRBV10-2 | CASGESIADTQYF | TGCGCCAGTGGTGAGTCGATCGCAGATACGCAGTATTTT
- | - | TRBJ2-7 | TRBV11-2 | CTSSRLTHGEVYEQYF | TGTACCAGCAGCCGACTAACGCATGGTGAGGTCTACGAGCAGTACTTC
TRBD1 | few | TRBJ1-1 | TRBV11-2 | CASRPTLGTGAFF | TGTGCCAGCAGACCAACCCTCGGGACAGGAGCTTTTTTT
- | - | TRBJ2-5 | TRBV5-6 | CASSLHTAIQETQYF | TGTGCCAGCAGCTTACATACGGCAATTCAAGAGACCCAGTACTTC
TRBD2 | - | TRBJ2-7 | TRBV12-3/TRBV12-4 | CASSRISGCYEQYF | TGTGCCAGCAGTCGGATTAGCGGGTGTTACGAGCAGTACTTC
TRBD1 | - | TRBJ2-3 | TRBV7-3 | CASSPRAAGGLNTDTQYF | TGTGCCAGCAGCCCCCGGGCGGCAGGGGGCCTGAACACAGATACGCAGTATTTT
- | once | TRBJ2-1 | TRBV24-1 | CATSEVGGGYNERFF | TGTGCCACCAGTGAGGTTGGCGGAGGATACAATGAGCGGTTCTTC
- | few | TRBJ1-5 | TRBV28 | CASSRRGGGGNQPQHF | TGTGCCAGCAGCCGGAGGGGGGGGGGTGGCAATCAGCCCCAGCATTTT
TRBD2 | - | TRBJ2-5 | TRBV6-6 | CGSSTRTEGREAQYF | TGTGGCAGCAGCACCCGGACGGAAGGTCGGGAGGCCCAGTACTTC
- | - | TRBJ2-2 | TRBV18 | CANSQETNTGELFF | TGTGCCAACTCGCAGGAGACGAACACCGGGGAGCTGTTTTTT
TRBD1 | - | TRBJ2-1 | TRBV20-1 | CSARSGTGGNEQFF | TGCAGTGCTAGGTCCGGGACAGGGGGCAATGAGCAGTTCTTC
- | - | TRBJ1-5 | TRBV5-1 | CASSLAQSRRSNQPQHF | TGCGCCAGCAGCTTGGCGCAGAGTCGGAGGAGCAATCAGCCCCAGCATTTT